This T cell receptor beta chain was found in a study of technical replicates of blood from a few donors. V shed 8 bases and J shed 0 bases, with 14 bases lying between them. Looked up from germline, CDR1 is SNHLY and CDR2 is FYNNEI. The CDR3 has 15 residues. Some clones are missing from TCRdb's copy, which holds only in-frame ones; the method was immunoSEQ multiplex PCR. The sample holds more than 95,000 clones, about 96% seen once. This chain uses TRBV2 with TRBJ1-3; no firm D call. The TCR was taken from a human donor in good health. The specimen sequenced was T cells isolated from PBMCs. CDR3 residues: CASRAGSSSGNTIYF. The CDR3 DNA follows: TGTGCCAGCCGGGCGGGCAGCAGCTCTGGAAACACCATATATTTT.